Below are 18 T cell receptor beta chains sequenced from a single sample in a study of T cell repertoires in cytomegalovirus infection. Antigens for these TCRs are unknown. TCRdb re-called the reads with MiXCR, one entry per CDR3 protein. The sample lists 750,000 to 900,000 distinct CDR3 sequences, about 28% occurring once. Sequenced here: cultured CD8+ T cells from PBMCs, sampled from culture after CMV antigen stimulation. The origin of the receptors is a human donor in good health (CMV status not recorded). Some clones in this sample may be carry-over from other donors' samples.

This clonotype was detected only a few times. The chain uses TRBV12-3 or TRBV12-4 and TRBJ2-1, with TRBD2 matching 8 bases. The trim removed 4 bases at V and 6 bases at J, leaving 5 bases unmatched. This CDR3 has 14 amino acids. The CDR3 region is CASSSTGGFNEQFF. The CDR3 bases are TGTGCCAGCAGTTCGACGGGGGGGTTCAATGAGCAGTTCTTC.

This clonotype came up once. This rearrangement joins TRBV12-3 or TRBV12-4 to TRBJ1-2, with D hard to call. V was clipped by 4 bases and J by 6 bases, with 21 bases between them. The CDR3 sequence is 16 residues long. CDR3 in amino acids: CASSSPSGLPRHGYTF. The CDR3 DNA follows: TGTGCCAGCAGTTCCCCTTCGGGCCTCCCAAGGCATGGCTACACCTTC.

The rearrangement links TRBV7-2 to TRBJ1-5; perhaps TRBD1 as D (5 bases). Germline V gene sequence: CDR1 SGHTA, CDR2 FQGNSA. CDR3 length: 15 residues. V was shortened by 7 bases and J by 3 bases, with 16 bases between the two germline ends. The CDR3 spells CASTSGTFSNQPQHF. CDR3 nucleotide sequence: TGTGCCAGCACCTCAGGGACCTTCTCCAATCAGCCCCAGCATTTT.

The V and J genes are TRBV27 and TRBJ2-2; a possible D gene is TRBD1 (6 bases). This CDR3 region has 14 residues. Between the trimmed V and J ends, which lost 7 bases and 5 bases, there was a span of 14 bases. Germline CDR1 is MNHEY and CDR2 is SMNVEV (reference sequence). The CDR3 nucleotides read TGTGCCAGCACCCTAGACAGGCGGACCGGGGAGCTGTTTTTT. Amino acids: CASTLDRRTGELFF.

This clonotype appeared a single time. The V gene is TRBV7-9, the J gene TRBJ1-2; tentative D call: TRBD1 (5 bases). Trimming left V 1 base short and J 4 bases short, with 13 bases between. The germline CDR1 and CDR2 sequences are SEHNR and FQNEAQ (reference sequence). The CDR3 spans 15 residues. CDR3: CASSLGQTYIYGYTF. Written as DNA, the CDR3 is TGTGCCAGCAGCTTAGGACAGACTTATATCTATGGCTACACCTTC.

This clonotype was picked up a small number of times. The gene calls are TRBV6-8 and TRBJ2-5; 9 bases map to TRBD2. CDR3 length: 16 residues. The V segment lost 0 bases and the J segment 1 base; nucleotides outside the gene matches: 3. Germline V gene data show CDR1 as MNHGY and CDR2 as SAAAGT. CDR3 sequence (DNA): TGTGCCAGCAGTTACTCTCTAGCGGGGACCCAAGAGACCCAGTACTTC. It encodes CASSYSLAGTQETQYF.

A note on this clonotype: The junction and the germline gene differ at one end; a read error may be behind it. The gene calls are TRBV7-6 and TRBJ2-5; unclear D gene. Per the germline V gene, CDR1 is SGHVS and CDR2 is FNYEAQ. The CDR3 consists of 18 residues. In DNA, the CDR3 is TGTGCCAGCAGCGACCAATACCCCGGCCCAATAAACCACGAGACCCAGTACTTC. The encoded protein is CASSDQYPGPINHETQYF.

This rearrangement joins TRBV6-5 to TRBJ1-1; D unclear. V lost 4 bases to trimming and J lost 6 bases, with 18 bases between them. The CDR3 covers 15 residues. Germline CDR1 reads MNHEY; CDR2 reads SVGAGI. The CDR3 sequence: CASSLTIYAGPEAFF. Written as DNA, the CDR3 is TGTGCCAGCAGTTTAACAATTTATGCCGGGCCTGAAGCTTTCTTT.

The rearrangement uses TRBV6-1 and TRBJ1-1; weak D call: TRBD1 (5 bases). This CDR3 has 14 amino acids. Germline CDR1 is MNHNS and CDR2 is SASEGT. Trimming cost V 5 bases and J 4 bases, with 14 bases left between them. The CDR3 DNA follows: TGTGCCAGCAGTTTCAGGGACGGCTTCACTGAAGCTTTCTTT. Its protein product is CASSFRDGFTEAFF.

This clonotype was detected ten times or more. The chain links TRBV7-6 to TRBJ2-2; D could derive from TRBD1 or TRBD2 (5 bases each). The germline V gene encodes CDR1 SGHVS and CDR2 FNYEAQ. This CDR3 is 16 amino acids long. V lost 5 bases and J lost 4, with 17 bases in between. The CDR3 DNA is TGTGCCAGCAGCCCTGGGACGTATTTCCCCACCGGGGAGCTGTTTTTT. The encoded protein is CASSPGTYFPTGELFF.

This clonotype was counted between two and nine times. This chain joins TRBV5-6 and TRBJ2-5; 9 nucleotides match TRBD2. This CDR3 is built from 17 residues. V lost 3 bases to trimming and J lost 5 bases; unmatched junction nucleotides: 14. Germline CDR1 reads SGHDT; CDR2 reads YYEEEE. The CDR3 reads CASSSEGSGGPGETQYF. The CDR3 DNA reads TGTGCCAGCAGCTCCGAGGGGAGCGGGGGGCCGGGGGAGACCCAGTACTTC.

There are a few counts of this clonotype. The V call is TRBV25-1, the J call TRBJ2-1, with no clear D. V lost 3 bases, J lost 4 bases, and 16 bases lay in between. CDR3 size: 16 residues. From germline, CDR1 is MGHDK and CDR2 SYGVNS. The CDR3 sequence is CASSELLSTDYNEQFF. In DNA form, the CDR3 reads TGTGCCAGCAGTGAGCTACTATCGACCGATTACAATGAGCAGTTCTTC.

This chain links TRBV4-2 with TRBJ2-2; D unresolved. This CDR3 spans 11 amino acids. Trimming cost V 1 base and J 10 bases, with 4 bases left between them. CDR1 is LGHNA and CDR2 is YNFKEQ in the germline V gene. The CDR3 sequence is CASSQGEELFF. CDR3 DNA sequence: TGTGCCAGCAGCCAAGGAGAGGAGCTGTTTTTT.

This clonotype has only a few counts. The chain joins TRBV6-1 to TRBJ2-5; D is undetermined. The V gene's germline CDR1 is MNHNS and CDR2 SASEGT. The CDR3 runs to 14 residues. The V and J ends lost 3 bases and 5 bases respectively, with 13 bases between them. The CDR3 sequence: CASSDPSEFETQYF. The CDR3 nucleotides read TGTGCCAGCAGTGATCCCTCGGAATTCGAGACCCAGTACTTC.

Here the CDR3 DNA reads TGCAGCGGTGAGGGGTCATCAGGCCCGCAAGCTTTCTTT. This translates into CSGEGSSGPQAFF. V and J are TRBV29-1 and TRBJ1-1, with a tentative D call TRBD1 (5 bases). This CDR3 comprises 13 residues. V was pared by 7 bases and J by 9 bases, with 21 bases between. Germline-derived CDR1 and CDR2 are SQVTM and ANQGSEA.

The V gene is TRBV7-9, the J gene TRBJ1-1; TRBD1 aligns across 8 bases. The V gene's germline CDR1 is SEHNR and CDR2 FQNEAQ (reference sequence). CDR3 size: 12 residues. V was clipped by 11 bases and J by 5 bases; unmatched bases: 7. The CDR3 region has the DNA TGTGCCGATGGACAGGGAGGGACTGAAGCTTTCTTT. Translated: CADGQGGTEAFF. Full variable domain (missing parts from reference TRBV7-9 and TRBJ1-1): DTGVSQNPRHKITKRGQNVTFRCDPISEHNRLYWYRQTLGQGPEFLTYFQNEAQLEKSRLLSDRFSAERPKGSFSTLEIQRTEQGDSAMYLCADGQGGTEAFFGQGTRLTVV.

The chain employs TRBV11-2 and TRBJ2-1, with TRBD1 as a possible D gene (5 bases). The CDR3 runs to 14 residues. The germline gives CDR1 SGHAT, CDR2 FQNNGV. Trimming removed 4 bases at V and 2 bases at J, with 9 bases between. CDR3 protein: CASSSTATYNEQFF. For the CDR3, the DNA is TGTGCCAGCAGCTCGACAGCGACCTACAATGAGCAGTTCTTC.

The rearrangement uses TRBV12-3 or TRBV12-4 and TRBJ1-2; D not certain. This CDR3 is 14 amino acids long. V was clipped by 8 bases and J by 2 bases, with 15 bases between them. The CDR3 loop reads CASLPGAPNYGYTF. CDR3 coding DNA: TGTGCCAGCTTACCAGGAGCACCCAACTATGGCTACACCTTC.